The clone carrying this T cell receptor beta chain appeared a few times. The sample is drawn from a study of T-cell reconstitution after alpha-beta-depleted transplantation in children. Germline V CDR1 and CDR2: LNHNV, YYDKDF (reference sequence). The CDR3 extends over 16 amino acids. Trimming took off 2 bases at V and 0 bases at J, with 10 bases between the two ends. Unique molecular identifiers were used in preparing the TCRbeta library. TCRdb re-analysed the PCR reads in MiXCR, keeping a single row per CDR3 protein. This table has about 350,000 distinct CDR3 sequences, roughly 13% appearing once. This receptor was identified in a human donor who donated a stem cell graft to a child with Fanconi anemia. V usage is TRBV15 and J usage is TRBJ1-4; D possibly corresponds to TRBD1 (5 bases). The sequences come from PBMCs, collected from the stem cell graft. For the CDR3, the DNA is TGTGCCACCAGCAGAAGGGGTTTCGCAACTAATGAAAAACTGTTTTTT. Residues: CATSRRGFATNEKLFF.